This record covers a single T cell receptor (beta chain). A much larger clone sits a single nucleotide away, making a read error possible. The CDR3 is 18 amino acids. The sample belongs to a study of kidney transplant recipient with SARS-CoV-2 infection. One entry per CDR3 protein results from TCRdb running MiXCR on the reads. The repertoire has some 220,000 distinct CDR3 sequences, about 30% of them found once; the top ten carry under 7.5%. V and J are TRBV1 and TRBJ2-6. TRBV1 is a pseudogene. The receptor comes from a male patient in his thirties who had COVID-19 and was a kidney transplant recipient. The T cells may come from the graft donor. This specimen consisted of a blood sample, obtained at baseline and on day 111 from a kidney transplant recipient. The CDR3, as DNA: TGCACCAGCGGCAGGTTGGTTTGTGCACAAAGTCGGGCCAACGTCCTGACTTTC. This translates into CTSGRLVCAQSRANVLTF.